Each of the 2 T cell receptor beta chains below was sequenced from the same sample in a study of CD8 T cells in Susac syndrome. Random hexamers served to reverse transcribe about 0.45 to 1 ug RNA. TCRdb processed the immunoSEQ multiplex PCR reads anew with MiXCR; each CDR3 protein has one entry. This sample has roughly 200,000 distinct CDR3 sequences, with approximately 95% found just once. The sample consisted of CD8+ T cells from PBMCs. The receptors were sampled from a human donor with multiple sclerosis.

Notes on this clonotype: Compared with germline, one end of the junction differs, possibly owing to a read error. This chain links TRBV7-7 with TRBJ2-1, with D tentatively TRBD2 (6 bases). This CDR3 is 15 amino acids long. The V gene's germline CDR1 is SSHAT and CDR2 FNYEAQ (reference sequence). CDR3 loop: CASSLGSGINNEQFF. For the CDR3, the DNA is TGTGCTAGCAGCTTAGGTAGCGGAATAAACAATGAGCAGTTCTTC.

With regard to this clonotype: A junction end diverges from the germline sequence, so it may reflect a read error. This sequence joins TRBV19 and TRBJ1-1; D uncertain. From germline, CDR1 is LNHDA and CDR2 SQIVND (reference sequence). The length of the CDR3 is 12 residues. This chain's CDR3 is CASSFWNSEAFF. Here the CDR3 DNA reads TGTGCCAGTAGTTTTTGGAACTCTGAAGCTTTCTTT.